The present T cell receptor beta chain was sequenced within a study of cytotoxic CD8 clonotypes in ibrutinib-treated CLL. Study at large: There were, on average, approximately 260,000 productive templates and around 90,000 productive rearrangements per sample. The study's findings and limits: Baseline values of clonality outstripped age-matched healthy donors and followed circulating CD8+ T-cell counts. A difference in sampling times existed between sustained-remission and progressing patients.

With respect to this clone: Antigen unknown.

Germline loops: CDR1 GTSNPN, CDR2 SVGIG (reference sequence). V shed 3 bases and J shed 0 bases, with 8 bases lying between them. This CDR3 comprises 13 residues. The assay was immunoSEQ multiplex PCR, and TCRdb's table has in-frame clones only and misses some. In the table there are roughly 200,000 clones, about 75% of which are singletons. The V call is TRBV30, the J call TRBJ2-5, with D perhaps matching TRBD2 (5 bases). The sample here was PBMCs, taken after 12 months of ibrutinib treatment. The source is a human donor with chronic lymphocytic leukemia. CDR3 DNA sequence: TGTGCCTGGAGCCTACTAGACCAAGAGACCCAGTACTTC. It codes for CAWSLLDQETQYF.